A selection of T cell receptor beta chains follows, all from one sample in a study of beta chain features in type 1 diabetes. Clones were read by immunoSEQ multiplex PCR, and TCRdb kept only the in-frame ones, dropping some. The repertoire holds 150,000 to 180,000 clones, with over 8.5% as singletons. Specimen: central memory CD4+ T cells from blood. These receptor sequences come from a man between 18 and 29 years old in good health. CDR3s include the opening cysteine and the closing phenylalanine or tryptophan. The order of the fields is clone size, J gene, D gene, V gene, CDR3 DNA, CDR3 protein. The D gene is left open where the match is weak. For some rows the clone size is stated as once, few or many, or as a class when expanded; others skip it.

clone size: few; J gene: TRBJ2-5; D gene: -; V gene: TRBV2; CDR3 DNA: TGTGCCAGCAGTGTCGGCAGCCAGGAGACCCAGTACTTC; CDR3 protein: CASSVGSQETQYF
clone size: few; J gene: TRBJ2-7; D gene: -; V gene: TRBV11-2; CDR3 DNA: TGTGCCAGCAGCTTCTCCCCAGCACTCTCCTACGAGCAGTACTTC; CDR3 protein: CASSFSPALSYEQYF
clone size: few; J gene: TRBJ1-1; D gene: TRBD1; V gene: TRBV20-1; CDR3 DNA: TGCAGTAGGACAGGGGAGACTGAAGCTTTCTTT; CDR3 protein: CSRTGETEAFF
clone size: -; J gene: TRBJ2-7; D gene: TRBD2; V gene: TRBV7-2; CDR3 DNA: TGTGCCAGCAGCCCCACTAGCGGGGTCTCCTACGAGCAGTACTTC; CDR3 protein: CASSPTSGVSYEQYF
clone size: many; J gene: TRBJ2-3; D gene: TRBD2; V gene: TRBV14; CDR3 DNA: TGTGCCAGCAGCTCTCTAGCGGGGCGGGGCACAGATACGCAGTATTTT; CDR3 protein: CASSSLAGRGTDTQYF
clone size: -; J gene: TRBJ2-7; D gene: TRBD1; V gene: TRBV7-2; CDR3 DNA: TGTGCCAGCAGTAGGACAGGCCATCTCCTCTTAGGCTACGAGCAGTACTTC; CDR3 protein: CASSRTGHLLLGYEQYF
clone size: -; J gene: TRBJ1-1; D gene: TRBD1; V gene: TRBV4-3; CDR3 DNA: TGCGCCAGCAGCCAAGAGCAGGGGGCGTATATCCGTACTGAAGCTTTCTTT; CDR3 protein: CASSQEQGAYIRTEAFF
clone size: -; J gene: TRBJ2-7; D gene: TRBD2; V gene: TRBV30; CDR3 DNA: TGTGCCTGGAGTGTCAAGCGGGGGGGATCCTCCTACGAGCAGTACTTC; CDR3 protein: CAWSVKRGGSSYEQYF
clone size: few; J gene: TRBJ2-7; D gene: -; V gene: TRBV28; CDR3 DNA: TGTGCCAGCCAGGGACGGGACGAGCAGTACTTC; CDR3 protein: CASQGRDEQYF
clone size: -; J gene: TRBJ2-5; D gene: -; V gene: TRBV5-1; CDR3 DNA: TGCGCCAGCAGCTTGGCTGAGACCCAGTACTTC; CDR3 protein: CASSLAETQYF
clone size: -; J gene: TRBJ1-5; D gene: -; V gene: TRBV7-2; CDR3 DNA: TGTGCCAGCAGCTCAAACCCAAGTCAGCCCCAGCATTTT; CDR3 protein: CASSSNPSQPQHF
clone size: few; J gene: TRBJ2-3; D gene: TRBD2; V gene: TRBV4-1; CDR3 DNA: TGCGCCAGCAGCCACCCTGCTAGCGGGGGGACAGATACGCAGTATTTT; CDR3 protein: CASSHPASGGTDTQYF
clone size: -; J gene: TRBJ2-2; D gene: TRBD1; V gene: TRBV14; CDR3 DNA: TGTGCCAGCAGCTATCGCCGGGACAGGGGTGCCGGGGAGCTGTTTTTT; CDR3 protein: CASSYRRDRGAGELFF